This T cell receptor beta chain was documented in a study of blood T cell repertoires in COVID-19. Study background: Both acute and convalescent COVID-19 samples were obtained from the United States, Italy and Spain. In each case, the material was cDNA or gDNA derived from T cells, B-cell-depleted T cells, or PBMCs.

Original processing notes: It was from reference gene primer amplification that nucleated cell counts were estimated. Only in-frame clones appear in the TCRdb table, and some are missing; sequencing was by immunoSEQ multiplex PCR. That table furnishes V, J and clone size, whereas the DNA furnished D and trimming. This sample carries 89,000 or so clones, more than 90% of them seen once, and the ten largest clones take less than 5%. Germline V CDR1 and CDR2: MNHEY, SMNVEV (reference sequence). The CDR3 runs 17 residues. Trimming shortened V by 0 bases and J by 0 bases, and 11 bases separated the two germline ends.

The chain combines TRBV27 with TRBJ2-2, with a weak D call TRBD2 (5 bases). Sequenced: peripheral blood. The TCR sequence derives from a human donor with active COVID-19. The donor label of this sample is uncertain. The CDR3 DNA reads TGTGCCAGCAGTTTATCCCCGAGAGCGGCGAACACCGGGGAGCTGTTTTTT. It translates to CASSLSPRAANTGELFF.